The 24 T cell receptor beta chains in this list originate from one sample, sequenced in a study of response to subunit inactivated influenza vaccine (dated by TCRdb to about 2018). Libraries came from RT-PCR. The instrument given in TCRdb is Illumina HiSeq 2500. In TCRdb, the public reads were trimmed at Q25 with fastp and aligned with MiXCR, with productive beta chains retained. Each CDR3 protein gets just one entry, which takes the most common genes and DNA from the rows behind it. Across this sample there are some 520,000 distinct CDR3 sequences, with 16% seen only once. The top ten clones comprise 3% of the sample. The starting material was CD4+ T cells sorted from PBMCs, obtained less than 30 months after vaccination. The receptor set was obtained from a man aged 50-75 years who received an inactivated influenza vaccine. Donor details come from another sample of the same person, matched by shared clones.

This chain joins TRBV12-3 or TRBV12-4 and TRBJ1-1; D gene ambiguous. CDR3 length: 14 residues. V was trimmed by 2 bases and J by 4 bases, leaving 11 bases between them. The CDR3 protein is CASSLRAGVTEAFF. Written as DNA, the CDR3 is TGTGCCAGCAGTTTACGGGCGGGTGTCACTGAAGCTTTCTTT.

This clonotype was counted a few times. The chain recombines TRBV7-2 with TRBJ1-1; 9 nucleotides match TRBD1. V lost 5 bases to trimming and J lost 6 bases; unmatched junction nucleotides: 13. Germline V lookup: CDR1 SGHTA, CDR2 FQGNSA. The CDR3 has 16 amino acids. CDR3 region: CASSPYRDRVSPEAFF. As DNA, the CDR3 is TGTGCCAGCAGCCCCTACCGGGACAGGGTTTCCCCTGAAGCTTTCTTT.

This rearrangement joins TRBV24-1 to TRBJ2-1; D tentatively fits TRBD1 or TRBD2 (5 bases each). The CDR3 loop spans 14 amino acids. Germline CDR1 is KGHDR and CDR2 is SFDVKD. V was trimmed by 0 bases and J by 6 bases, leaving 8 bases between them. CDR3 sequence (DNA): TGTGCCACCAGTGATTTGGGGGGTTCCAATGAGCAGTTCTTC. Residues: CATSDLGGSNEQFF.

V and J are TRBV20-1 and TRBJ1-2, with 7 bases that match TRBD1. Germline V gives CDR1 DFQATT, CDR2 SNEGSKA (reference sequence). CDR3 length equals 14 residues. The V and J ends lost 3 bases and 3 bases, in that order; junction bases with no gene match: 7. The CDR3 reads CSARVQGSYYGYTF. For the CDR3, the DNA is TGCAGTGCTAGGGTACAGGGGTCCTACTATGGCTACACCTTC.

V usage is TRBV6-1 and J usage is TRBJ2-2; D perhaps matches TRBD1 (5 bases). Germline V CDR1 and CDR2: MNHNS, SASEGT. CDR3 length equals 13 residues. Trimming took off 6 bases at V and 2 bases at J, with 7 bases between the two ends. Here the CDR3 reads CASRDINTGELFF. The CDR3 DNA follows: TGTGCCAGCAGGGACATCAACACCGGGGAGCTGTTTTTT.

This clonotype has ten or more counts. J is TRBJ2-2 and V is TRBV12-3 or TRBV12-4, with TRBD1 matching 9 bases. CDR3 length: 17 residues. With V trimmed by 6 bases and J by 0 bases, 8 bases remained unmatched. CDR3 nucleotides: TGTGCCAGCAGCAATAAAGGGACAGGGACGAACACCGGGGAGCTGTTTTTT. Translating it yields CASSNKGTGTNTGELFF.

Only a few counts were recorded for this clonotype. The CDR3 region is CASSFTGADYNEQFF. The CDR3 DNA reads as TGCGCCAGCAGCTTCACAGGGGCCGACTACAATGAGCAGTTCTTC. This chain connects TRBV5-1 to TRBJ2-1; 7 bases agree with TRBD1. With 2 bases clipped from V and 3 bases from J, the junction kept 5 bases outside the gene matches. CDR3 length: 15 residues. CDR1 and CDR2 (germline): SGHRS, YFSETQ.

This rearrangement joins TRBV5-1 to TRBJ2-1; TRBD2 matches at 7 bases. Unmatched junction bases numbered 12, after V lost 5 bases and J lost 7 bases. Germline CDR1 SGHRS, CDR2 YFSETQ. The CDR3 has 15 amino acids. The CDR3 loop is CASSSQAGVLNEQFF. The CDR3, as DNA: TGCGCCAGCAGTTCACAGGCGGGAGTGTTGAATGAGCAGTTCTTC.

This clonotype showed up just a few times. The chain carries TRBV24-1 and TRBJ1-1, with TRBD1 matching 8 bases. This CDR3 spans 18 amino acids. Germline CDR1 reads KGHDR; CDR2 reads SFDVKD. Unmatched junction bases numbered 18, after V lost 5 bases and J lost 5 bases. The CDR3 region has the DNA TGTGCCACCAGTGCCCCCCGAGTGGACAGGGAATTACGGACTGAAGCTTTCTTT. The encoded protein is CATSAPRVDRELRTEAFF.

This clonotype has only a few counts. Written as DNA, the CDR3 is TGTGCCAGCCAAAGAAGGGGCTCTGGGGCCAACGTCCTGACTTTC. It is translated as CASQRRGSGANVLTF. V and J are TRBV12-3 or TRBV12-4 and TRBJ2-6; TRBD1 might be the D (5 bases). CDR3 length: 15 residues. V gave up 8 bases and J gave up 0 bases, with 11 bases separating them.

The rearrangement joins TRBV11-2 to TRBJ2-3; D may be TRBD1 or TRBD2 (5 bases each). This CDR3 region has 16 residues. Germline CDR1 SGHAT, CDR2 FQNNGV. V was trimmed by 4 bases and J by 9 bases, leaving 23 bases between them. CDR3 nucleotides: TGTGCCAGCAGCTCGGGACCAGATTTTAGGTGGCGGACGCAGTATTTT. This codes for CASSSGPDFRWRTQYF.

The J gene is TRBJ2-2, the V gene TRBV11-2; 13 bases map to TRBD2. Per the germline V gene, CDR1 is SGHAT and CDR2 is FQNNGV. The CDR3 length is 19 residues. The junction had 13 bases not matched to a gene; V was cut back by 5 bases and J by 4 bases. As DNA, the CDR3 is TGTGCCAGCAGCGCGGGACTAGCGGGATCAATTGCGGCCACCGGGGAGCTGTTTTTT. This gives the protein CASSAGLAGSIAATGELFF.

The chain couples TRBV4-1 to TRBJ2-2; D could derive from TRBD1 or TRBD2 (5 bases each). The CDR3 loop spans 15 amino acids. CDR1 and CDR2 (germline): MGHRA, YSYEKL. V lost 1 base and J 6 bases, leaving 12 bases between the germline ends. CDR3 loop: CASSQVPVGPGELFF. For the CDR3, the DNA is TGCGCCAGCAGCCAAGTACCGGTGGGACCCGGGGAGCTGTTTTTT.

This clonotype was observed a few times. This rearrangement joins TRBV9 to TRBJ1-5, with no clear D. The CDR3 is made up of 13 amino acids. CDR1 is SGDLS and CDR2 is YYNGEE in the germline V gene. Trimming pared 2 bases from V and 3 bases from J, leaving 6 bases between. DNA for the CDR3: TGTGCCAGCAGCGTCCAGGACAATCAGCCCCAGCATTTT. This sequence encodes CASSVQDNQPQHF.

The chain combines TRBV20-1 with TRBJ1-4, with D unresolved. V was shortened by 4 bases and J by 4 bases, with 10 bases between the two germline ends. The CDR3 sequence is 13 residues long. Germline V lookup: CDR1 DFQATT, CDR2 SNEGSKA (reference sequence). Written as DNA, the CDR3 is TGCAGTGCTATCAGAACGTATAATGAAAAACTGTTTTTT. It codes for CSAIRTYNEKLFF.

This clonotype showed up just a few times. The CDR3 bases are TGTGCCAGCAGCTTAGACGAGGTCTATGGCTACACCTTC. Translation gives CASSLDEVYGYTF. The V gene is TRBV7-8, the J gene TRBJ1-2; D is uncertain. From germline, CDR1 is SGHVS and CDR2 FQNEAQ. The CDR3 has 13 amino acids. V was shortened by 1 base and J by 4 bases, with 7 bases between the two germline ends.

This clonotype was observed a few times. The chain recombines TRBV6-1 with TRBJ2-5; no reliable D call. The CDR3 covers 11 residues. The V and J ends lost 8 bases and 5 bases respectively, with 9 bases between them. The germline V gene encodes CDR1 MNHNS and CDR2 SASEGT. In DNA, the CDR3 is TGTGCCAGCGGTGTTAGGGAGACCCAGTACTTC. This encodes CASGVRETQYF.

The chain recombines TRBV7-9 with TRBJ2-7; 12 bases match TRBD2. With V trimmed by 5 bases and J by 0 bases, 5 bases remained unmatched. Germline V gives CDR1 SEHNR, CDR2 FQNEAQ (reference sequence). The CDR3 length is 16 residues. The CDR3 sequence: CASSGRLAGASYEQYF. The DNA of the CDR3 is TGTGCCAGCAGCGGACGACTAGCGGGGGCCTCCTACGAGCAGTACTTC.

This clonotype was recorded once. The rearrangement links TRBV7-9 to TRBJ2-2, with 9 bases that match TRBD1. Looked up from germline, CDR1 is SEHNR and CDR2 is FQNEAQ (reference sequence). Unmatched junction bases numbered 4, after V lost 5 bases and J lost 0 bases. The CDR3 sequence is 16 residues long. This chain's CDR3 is CASSRGQGPNTGELFF. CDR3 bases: TGTGCCAGCAGCCGAGGACAGGGGCCGAACACCGGGGAGCTGTTTTTT. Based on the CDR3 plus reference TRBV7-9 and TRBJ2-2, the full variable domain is DTGVSQNPRHKITKRGQNVTFRCDPISEHNRLYWYRQTLGQGPEFLTYFQNEAQLEKSRLLSDRFSAERPKGSFSTLEIQRTEQGDSAMYLCASSRGQGPNTGELFFGEGSRLTVL.

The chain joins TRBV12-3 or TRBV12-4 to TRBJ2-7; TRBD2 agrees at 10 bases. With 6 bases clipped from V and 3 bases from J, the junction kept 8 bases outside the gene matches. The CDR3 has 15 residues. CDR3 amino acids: CASSDLRTSGYEQYF. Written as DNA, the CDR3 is TGTGCCAGCAGCGATCTCCGGACTAGCGGCTACGAGCAGTACTTC.

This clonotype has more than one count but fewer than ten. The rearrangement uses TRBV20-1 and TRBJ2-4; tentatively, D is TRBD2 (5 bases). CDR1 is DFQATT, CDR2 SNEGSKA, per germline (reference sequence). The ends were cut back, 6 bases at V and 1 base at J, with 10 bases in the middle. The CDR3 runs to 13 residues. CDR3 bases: TGCAGTGCAACCCCGGGGGCCAAAAACATTCAGTACTTC. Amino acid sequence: CSATPGAKNIQYF.

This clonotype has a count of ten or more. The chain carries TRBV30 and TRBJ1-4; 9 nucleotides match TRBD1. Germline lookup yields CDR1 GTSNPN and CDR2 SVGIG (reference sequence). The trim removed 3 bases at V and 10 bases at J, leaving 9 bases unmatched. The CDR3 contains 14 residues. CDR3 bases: TGTGCCTGGAGATCCGGGACAGGGCCGGGAAAACTGTTTTTT. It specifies CAWRSGTGPGKLFF.

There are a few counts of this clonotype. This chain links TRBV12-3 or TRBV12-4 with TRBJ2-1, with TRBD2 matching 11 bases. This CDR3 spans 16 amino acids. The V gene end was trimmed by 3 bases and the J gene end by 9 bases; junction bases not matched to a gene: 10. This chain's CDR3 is CASSFQSLAGGREQFF. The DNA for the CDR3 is TGTGCCAGCAGTTTTCAGAGCCTAGCGGGGGGCCGTGAGCAGTTCTTC.

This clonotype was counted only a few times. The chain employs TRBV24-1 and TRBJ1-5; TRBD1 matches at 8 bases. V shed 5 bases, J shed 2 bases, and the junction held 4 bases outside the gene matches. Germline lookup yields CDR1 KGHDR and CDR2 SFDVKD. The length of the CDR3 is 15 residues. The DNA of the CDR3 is TGTGCCACCAGTGTGACAGGGGAGGGCAATCAGCCCCAGCATTTT. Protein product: CATSVTGEGNQPQHF.